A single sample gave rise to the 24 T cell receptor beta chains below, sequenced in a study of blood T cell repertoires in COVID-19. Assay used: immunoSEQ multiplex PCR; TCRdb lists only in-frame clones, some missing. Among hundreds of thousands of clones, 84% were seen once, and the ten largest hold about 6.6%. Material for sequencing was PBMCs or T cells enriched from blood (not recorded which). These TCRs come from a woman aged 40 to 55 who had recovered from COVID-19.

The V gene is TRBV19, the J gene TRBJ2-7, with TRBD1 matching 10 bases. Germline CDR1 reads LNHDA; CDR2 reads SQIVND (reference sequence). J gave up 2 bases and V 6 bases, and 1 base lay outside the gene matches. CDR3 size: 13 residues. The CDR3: CASRGQGTYEQYF. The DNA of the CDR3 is TGTGCCAGTAGGGGACAGGGGACCTACGAGCAGTACTTC.

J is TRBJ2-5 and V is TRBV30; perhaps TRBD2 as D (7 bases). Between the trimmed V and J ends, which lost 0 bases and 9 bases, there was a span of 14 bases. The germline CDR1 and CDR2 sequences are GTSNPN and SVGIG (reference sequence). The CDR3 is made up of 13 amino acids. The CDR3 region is CAWSVWGGPSQYF. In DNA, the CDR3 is TGTGCCTGGAGTGTCTGGGGGGGCCCGTCCCAGTACTTC.

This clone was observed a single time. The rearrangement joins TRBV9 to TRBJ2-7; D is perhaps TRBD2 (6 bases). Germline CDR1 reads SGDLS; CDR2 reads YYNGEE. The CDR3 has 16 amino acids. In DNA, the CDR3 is TGTGCCAGCAGCAACATTCTGGACTACCTCTCCAACGAGCAGTACGTC. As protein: CASSNILDYLSNEQYV.

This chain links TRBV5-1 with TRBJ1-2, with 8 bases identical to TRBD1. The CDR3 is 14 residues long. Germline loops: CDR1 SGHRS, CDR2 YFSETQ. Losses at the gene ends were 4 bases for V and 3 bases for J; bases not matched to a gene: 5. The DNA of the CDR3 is TGCGCCAGCAGCGAGCAGGGGGCGGACTATGGCTACACCTTC. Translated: CASSEQGADYGYTF.

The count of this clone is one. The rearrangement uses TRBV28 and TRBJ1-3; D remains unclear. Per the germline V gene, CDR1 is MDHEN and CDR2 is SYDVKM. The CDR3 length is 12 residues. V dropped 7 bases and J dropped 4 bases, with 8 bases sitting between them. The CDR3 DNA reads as TGTGCCAGCAATCTGCAGGGAAACACCATATATTTT. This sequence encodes CASNLQGNTIYF.

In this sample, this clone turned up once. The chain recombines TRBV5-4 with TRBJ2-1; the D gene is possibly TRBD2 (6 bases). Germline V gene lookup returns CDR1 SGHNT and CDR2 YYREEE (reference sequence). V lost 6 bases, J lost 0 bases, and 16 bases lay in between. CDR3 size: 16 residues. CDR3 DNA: TGTGCCAGCATCGGGCGGGATGGGGGCTCCTACAATGAGCAGTTCTTC. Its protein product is CASIGRDGGSYNEQFF.

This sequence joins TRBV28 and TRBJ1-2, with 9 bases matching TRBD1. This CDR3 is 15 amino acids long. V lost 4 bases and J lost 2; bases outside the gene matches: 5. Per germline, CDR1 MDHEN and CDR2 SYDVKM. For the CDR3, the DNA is TGTGCCAGCAGTTCCCCCGACAGGGGGAACTATGGCTACACCTTC. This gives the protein CASSSPDRGNYGYTF.

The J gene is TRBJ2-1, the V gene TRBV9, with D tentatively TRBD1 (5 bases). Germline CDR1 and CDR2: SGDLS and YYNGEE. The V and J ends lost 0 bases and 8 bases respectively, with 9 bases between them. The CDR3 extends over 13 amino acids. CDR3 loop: CASSVAPGYEQFF. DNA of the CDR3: TGTGCCAGCAGCGTAGCCCCAGGGTATGAGCAGTTCTTC.

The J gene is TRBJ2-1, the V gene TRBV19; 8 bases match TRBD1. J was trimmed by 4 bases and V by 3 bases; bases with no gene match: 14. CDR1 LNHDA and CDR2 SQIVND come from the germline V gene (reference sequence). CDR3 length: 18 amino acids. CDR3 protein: CASSIRTPGGAKYNEQFF. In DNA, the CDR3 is TGTGCCAGTAGTATCCGGACCCCAGGGGGCGCGAAATACAATGAGCAGTTCTTC.

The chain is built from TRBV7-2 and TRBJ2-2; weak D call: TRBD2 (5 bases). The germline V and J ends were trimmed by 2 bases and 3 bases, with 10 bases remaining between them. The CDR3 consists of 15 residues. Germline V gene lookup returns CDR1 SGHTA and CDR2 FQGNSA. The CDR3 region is CASSLRGVDTGELFF. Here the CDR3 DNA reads TGTGCCAGCAGCTTACGGGGTGTGGACACCGGGGAGCTGTTTTTT.

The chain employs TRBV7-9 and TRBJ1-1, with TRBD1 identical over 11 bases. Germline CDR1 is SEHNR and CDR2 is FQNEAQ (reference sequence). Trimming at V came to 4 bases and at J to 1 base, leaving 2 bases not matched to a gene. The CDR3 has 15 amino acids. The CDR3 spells CASSWTGGSNTEAFF. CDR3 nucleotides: TGTGCCAGCAGCTGGACAGGGGGCTCGAACACTGAAGCTTTCTTT. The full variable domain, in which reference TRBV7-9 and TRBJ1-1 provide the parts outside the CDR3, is DTGVSQNPRHKITKRGQNVTFRCDPISEHNRLYWYRQTLGQGPEFLTYFQNEAQLEKSRLLSDRFSAERPKGSFSTLEIQRTEQGDSAMYLCASSWTGGSNTEAFFGQGTRLTVV.

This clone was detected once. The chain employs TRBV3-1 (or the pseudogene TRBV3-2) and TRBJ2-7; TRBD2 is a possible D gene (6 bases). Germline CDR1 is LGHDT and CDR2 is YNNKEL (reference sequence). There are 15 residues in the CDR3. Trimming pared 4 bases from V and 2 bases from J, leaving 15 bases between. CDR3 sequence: CASSPAIGGAYEQYF. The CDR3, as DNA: TGTGCCAGCAGCCCGGCCATCGGAGGGGCCTACGAGCAGTACTTC.

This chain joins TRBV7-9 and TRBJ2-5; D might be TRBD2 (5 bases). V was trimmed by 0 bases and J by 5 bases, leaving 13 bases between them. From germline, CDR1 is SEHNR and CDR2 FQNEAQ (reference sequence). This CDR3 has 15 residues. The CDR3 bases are TGTGCCAGCAGCTTAGCGGGAGTAAGAGGGGAGACCCAGTACTTC. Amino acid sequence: CASSLAGVRGETQYF.

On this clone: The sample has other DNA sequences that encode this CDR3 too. The DNA of the CDR3 is TGTGCCAGCTCTGGGACAGGAGGAAATCAGCCCCAGCATTTT. Translated: CASSGTGGNQPQHF. The V call is TRBV2, the J call TRBJ1-5, with TRBD1 matching 8 bases. CDR3 size: 14 residues. Germline CDR1 is SNHLY and CDR2 is FYNNEI. The junction had 7 bases not matched to a gene; V was cut back by 8 bases and J by 4 bases.

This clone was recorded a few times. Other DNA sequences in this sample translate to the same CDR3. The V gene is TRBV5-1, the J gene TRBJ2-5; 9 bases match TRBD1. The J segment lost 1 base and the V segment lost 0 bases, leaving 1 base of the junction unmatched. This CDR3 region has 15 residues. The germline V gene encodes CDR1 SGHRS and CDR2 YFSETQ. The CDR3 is CASSLGGQGQETQYF. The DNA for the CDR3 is TGCGCCAGCAGCTTGGGGGGACAGGGCCAAGAGACCCAGTACTTC. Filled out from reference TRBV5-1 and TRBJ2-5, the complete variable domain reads KAGVTQTPRYLIKTRGQQVTLSCSPISGHRSVSWYQQTPGQGLQFLFEYFSETQRNKGNFPGRFSGRQFSNSRSEMNVSTLELGDSALYLCASSLGGQGQETQYFGPGTRLLVL.

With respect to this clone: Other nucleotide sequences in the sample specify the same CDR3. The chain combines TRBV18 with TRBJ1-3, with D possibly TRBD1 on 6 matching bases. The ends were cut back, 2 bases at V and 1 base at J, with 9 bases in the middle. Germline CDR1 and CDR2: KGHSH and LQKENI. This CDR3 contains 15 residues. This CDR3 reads CASSPLDSSGNTIYF. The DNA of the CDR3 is TGTGCCAGCTCACCATTGGACAGTTCTGGAAACACCATATATTTT. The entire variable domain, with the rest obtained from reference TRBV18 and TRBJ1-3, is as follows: NAGVMQNPRHLVRRRGQEARLRCSPMKGHSHVYWYRQLPEEGLKFMVYLQKENIIDESGMPKERFSAEFPKEGPSILRIQQVVRGDSAAYFCASSPLDSSGNTIYFGEGSWLTVV.

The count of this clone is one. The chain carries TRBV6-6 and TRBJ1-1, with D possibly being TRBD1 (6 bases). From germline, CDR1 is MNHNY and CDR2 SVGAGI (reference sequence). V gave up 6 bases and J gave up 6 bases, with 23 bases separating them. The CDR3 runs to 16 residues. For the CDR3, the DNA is TGTGCCAGCAGCCCCGCCCGGGCGGGGGCAAGTGCTGAAGCTTTCTTT. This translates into CASSPARAGASAEAFF.

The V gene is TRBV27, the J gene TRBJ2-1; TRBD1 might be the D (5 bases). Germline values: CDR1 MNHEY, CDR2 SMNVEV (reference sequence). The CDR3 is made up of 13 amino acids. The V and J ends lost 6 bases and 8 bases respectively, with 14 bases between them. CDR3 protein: CASRPTEVYEQFF. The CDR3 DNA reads TGTGCCAGCAGGCCGACAGAGGTCTATGAGCAGTTCTTC.

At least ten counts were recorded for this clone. CDR3 DNA: TGTGCCAGTAGCTGGACAGGGGGAAAAGAGCAGTACGTC. It yields the protein CASSWTGGKEQYV. The genes are TRBV27 and TRBJ2-7, with 10 bases identical to TRBD1. This CDR3 region has 13 residues. Trimming removed 9 bases from V and 7 bases from J; junction bases left unmatched: 9. CDR1 is MNHEY, CDR2 SMNVEV, per germline (reference sequence).

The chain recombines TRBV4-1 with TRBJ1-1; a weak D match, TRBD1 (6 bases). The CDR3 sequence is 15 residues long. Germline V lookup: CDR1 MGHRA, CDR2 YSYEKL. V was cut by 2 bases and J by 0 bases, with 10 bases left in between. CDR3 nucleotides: TGCGCCAGCAGCCAAACGGGACACATGAACACTGAAGCTTTCTTT. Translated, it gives CASSQTGHMNTEAFF.

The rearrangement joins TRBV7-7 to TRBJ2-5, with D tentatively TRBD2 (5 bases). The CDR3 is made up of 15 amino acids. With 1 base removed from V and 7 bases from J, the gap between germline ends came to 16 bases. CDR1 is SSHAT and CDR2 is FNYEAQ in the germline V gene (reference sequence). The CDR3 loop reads CASSLGAAQPATQYF. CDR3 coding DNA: TGTGCCAGCAGCTTAGGAGCGGCCCAGCCGGCGACCCAGTACTTC.

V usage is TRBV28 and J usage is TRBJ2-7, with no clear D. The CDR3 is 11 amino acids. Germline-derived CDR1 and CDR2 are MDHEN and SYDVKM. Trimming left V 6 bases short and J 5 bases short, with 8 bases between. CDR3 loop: CASSQRDEQYF. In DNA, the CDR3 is TGTGCCAGCAGCCAACGCGACGAGCAGTACTTC.

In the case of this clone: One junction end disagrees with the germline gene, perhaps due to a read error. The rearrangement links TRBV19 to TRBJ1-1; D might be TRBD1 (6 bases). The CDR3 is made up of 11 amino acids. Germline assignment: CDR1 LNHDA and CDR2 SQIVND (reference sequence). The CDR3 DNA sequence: TGTGCCTGTAGGGGGTCAGGGGCAGCTTTCTTT. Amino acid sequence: CACRGSGAAFF.

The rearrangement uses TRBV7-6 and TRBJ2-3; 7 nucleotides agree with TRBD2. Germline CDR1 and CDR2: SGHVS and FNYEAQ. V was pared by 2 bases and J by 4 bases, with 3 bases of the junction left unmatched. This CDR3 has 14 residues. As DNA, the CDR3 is TGTGCCAGCAGCTTAAGGCGGGAGTCAGATACGCAGTATTTT. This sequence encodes CASSLRRESDTQYF.